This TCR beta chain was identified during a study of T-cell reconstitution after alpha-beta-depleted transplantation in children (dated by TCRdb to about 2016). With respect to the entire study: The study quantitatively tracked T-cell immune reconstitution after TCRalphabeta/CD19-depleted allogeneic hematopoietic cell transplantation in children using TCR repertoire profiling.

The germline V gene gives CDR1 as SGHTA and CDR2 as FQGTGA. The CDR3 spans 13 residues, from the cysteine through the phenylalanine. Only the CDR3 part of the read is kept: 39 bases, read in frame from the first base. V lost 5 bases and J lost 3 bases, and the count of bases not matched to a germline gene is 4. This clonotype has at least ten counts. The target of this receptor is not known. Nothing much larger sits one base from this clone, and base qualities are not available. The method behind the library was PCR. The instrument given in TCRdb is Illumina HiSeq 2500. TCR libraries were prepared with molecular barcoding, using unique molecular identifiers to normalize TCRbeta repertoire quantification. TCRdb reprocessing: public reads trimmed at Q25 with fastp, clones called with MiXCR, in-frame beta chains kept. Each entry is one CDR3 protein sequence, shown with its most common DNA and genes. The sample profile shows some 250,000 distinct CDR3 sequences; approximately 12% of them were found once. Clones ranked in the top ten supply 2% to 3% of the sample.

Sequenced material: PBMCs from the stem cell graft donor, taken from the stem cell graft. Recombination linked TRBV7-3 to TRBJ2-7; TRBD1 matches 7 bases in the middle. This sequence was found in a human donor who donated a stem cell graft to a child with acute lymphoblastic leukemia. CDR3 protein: CASSITGDYEQYF. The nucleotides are TGTGCCAGCAGCATTACAGGGGACTACGAGCAGTACTTC.